The 20 T cell receptor beta chains below all came from one sample that was sequenced in a study of spatial heterogeneity in lung cancer. Study findings and constraints: The study found that expanded intratumoral alpha and beta TCR counts tracked tumor mutation counts.

One entry per CDR3 protein results from TCRdb running MiXCR on the 5' RACE reads. The repertoire consists of 20,000 to 25,000 distinct CDR3 sequences, with roughly 3% occurring once and the leading ten covering around 8%. No antigen has been identified for these receptors. Time point specified: sample taken at primary tumor resection. This sample comprised lung tumor tissue, obtained at surgery. The receptors derive from a male donor with early-stage non-small cell lung cancer.

This clonotype was observed at least ten times. V usage is TRBV3-1 and J usage is TRBJ1-1; D might be TRBD1 (6 bases). V was cut by 4 bases and J by 2 bases, with 17 bases left in between. The germline gives CDR1 LGHDT, CDR2 YNNKEL (reference sequence). This CDR3 has 16 residues. CDR3 residues: CASSPRIWTDNTEAFF. The CDR3 bases are TGTGCCAGCAGCCCTAGGATATGGACAGATAACACTGAAGCTTTCTTT.

This clonotype occurred many times. The J gene is TRBJ2-7, the V gene TRBV11-2; D tentatively reads TRBD1 or TRBD2 (5 bases each). The CDR3 loop spans 12 amino acids. V dropped 8 bases and J dropped 0 bases, with 8 bases sitting between them. Germline loops: CDR1 SGHAT, CDR2 FQNNGV. The CDR3 sequence is CASAGSSYEQYF. In DNA, the CDR3 is TGTGCCAGCGCAGGGAGCTCCTACGAGCAGTACTTC.

This clonotype was recorded many times. J is TRBJ2-5 and V is TRBV18; TRBD2 is a possible D gene (6 bases). The CDR3 totals 14 residues. In germline, CDR1 is KGHSH, CDR2 LQKENI. Deletions cut 6 bases from V and 1 base from J, with 12 bases between. The CDR3, as DNA: TGTGCCAGCTCCCCAACGGGAGTCCAAGAGACCCAGTACTTC. Protein sequence: CASSPTGVQETQYF.

This clonotype was seen repeatedly, ten times or more. V gene TRBV28 combines with J gene TRBJ2-7; D may be TRBD1 (5 bases). Between the trimmed V and J ends, which lost 7 bases and 1 base, there was a span of 8 bases. CDR3 size: 12 residues. Germline V gives CDR1 MDHEN, CDR2 SYDVKM. CDR3 sequence reads: CASTRVSYEQYF. As DNA, the CDR3 is TGTGCCAGCACCAGGGTATCCTACGAGCAGTACTTC.

This clonotype was seen ten or more times. This chain links TRBV7-2 with TRBJ1-5; D uncertain. V lost 1 base and J 2 bases, leaving 6 bases between the germline ends. Germline V gene lookup returns CDR1 SGHTA and CDR2 FQGNSA. This CDR3 has 14 residues. The CDR3 loop is CASSLEGRNQPQHF. The CDR3 coding sequence is TGTGCCAGCAGCTTAGAGGGCCGCAATCAGCCCCAGCATTTT.

At least ten counts were recorded for this clonotype. This chain connects TRBV10-3 to TRBJ2-1, with D perhaps TRBD1 (5 bases). CDR1 is ENHRY and CDR2 is SYGVKD in the germline V gene. V dropped 7 bases and J dropped 5 bases, with 15 bases sitting between them. This CDR3 has 14 residues. In DNA form, the CDR3 reads TGTGCCATCAAACGACAAATGGGGCACAATGAGCAGTTCTTC. Protein: CAIKRQMGHNEQFF.

The V gene is TRBV2, the J gene TRBJ2-1, with D hard to call. CDR1 is SNHLY, CDR2 FYNNEI, per germline. V lost 3 bases, J lost 8 bases, and 5 bases lay in between. The CDR3 contains 11 residues. The CDR3 region is CASSDWHEQFF. CDR3 nucleotide sequence: TGTGCCAGCAGTGATTGGCATGAGCAGTTCTTC. Using reference TRBV2 and TRBJ2-1 for the parts outside the CDR3, the full variable domain is EPEVTQTPSHQVTQMGQEVILRCVPISNHLYFYWYRQILGQKVEFLVSFYNNEISEKSEIFDDQFSVERPDGSNFTLKIRSTKLEDSAMYFCASSDWHEQFFGPGTRLTVL.

This clonotype was seen many times. J is TRBJ2-7 and V is TRBV4-3, with D possibly matching TRBD1 (6 bases). The CDR3 has 16 residues. Germline V gene sequence: CDR1 LGHNA, CDR2 YSLEER. The V and J ends lost 4 bases and 6 bases respectively, with 22 bases between them. Here the CDR3 DNA reads TGCGCCAGCAGCCGAGGAGTTCAGGGGAACTTCGGCGAGCAGTACTTC. Translation gives CASSRGVQGNFGEQYF.

The sample holds many counts of this clonotype. J is TRBJ2-1 and V is TRBV6-2 or TRBV6-3, with 12 positions matching TRBD2. Germline V CDR1 and CDR2: MNHEY, SVGEGT. V shed 4 bases, J shed 4 bases, and the junction held 5 bases outside the gene matches. The CDR3 runs 16 residues. CDR3 DNA sequence: TGTGCCAGCAGTTCCCTAGCGGGAGGGCTTTACAATGAGCAGTTCTTC. Protein sequence: CASSSLAGGLYNEQFF.

In its sample, this clonotype was seen many times. The V gene is TRBV5-4, the J gene TRBJ2-7; 10 bases match TRBD1. Germline CDR1 is SGHNT and CDR2 is YYREEE (reference sequence). Losses at the gene ends were 0 bases for V and 5 bases for J; bases not matched to a gene: 8. The CDR3 has 16 amino acids. The CDR3 bases are TGTGCCAGCAGCTTGGGGATGGGACAGGGGTTCAACGAGCAGTACTTC. It yields the protein CASSLGMGQGFNEQYF. The complete variable domain, with remaining parts taken from reference TRBV5-4 and TRBJ2-7, reads ETGVTQSPTHLIKTRGQQVTLRCSSQSGHNTVSWYQQALGQGPQFIFQYYREEENGRGNFPPRFSGLQFPNYSSELNVNALELDDSALYLCASSLGMGQGFNEQYFGPGTRLTVT.

This clonotype was recorded at least ten times. The genes are TRBV20-1 and TRBJ1-2; possible D gene TRBD1, 5 bases. This CDR3 is 12 amino acids long. Germline CDR1 DFQATT, CDR2 SNEGSKA (reference sequence). V was cut by 2 bases and J by 5 bases, with 9 bases left in between. CDR3 residues: CSARTGGYGYTF. CDR3 bases: TGCAGTGCTAGAACAGGCGGATATGGCTACACCTTC.

This clonotype was picked up many times. Written as DNA, the CDR3 is TGTGCCAGCAGCCTACATACGACAGGGGGAGGAAACACCATATATTTT. It specifies CASSLHTTGGGNTIYF. The chain combines TRBV4-2 with TRBJ1-3; TRBD1 agrees at 9 bases. The CDR3 extends over 16 amino acids. V gave up 4 bases and J gave up 4 bases; unmatched junction bases: 8. Germline V gene data show CDR1 as LGHNA and CDR2 as YNFKEQ.

This clonotype has a count of ten or more. The chain has TRBV28 and TRBJ1-2; the D is unclear. The length of the CDR3 is 13 residues. The ends were cut back, 7 bases at V and 8 bases at J, with 17 bases in the middle. Germline V gene sequence: CDR1 MDHEN, CDR2 SYDVKM. For the CDR3, the DNA is TGTGCCAGCACCCCCCTGAGGGCGGGGGGCTACACCTTC. Protein sequence: CASTPLRAGGYTF.

By sample fraction, this clonotype is large. The V and J genes are TRBV6-5 and TRBJ2-7, with 8 bases that match TRBD1. The germline gives CDR1 MNHEY, CDR2 SVGAGI. The CDR3 contains 14 residues. V was pared by 4 bases and J by 4 bases, with 6 bases of the junction left unmatched. CDR3: CASSSGQGAYEQYF. The CDR3 DNA follows: TGTGCCAGCAGTTCCGGGCAGGGGGCTTACGAGCAGTACTTC.

Ten or more counts support this clonotype. The chain has TRBV27 and TRBJ1-4, with 9 bases fitting TRBD1. The CDR3 covers 16 residues. Losses at the gene ends were 5 bases for V and 4 bases for J; bases not matched to a gene: 8. CDR1 and CDR2 from the germline V gene are MNHEY and SMNVEV (reference sequence). CDR3 sequence reads: CASSNRGLVGNEKLFF. The DNA for the CDR3 is TGTGCCAGCAGTAACAGGGGGCTCGTCGGTAATGAAAAACTGTTTTTT.

This clonotype has a count of ten or more. This chain links TRBV30 with TRBJ1-1; no reliable D call. Per germline, CDR1 GTSNPN and CDR2 SVGIG (reference sequence). The CDR3 has 13 amino acids. The ends were cut back, 3 bases at V and 0 bases at J, with 8 bases in the middle. In DNA form, the CDR3 reads TGTGCCTGGAGCATTGGCATGAACACTGAAGCTTTCTTT. Translating it yields CAWSIGMNTEAFF.

The table lists this clonotype with many counts. The chain is built from TRBV20-1 and TRBJ1-2; 9 nucleotides align to TRBD1. The CDR3 length is 13 residues. After removal of 5 bases from V and 2 bases from J, the junction contained 3 bases not matched to a gene. Looked up from germline, CDR1 is DFQATT and CDR2 is SNEGSKA (reference sequence). In nucleotides, the CDR3 is TGCAGTGCTGGGACAGGGCCCAACTATGGCTACACCTTC. Its protein is CSAGTGPNYGYTF.

This clonotype was seen at least ten times. The rearrangement uses TRBV4-1 and TRBJ1-4, with 8 bases that match TRBD1. The CDR3 covers 16 residues. Trimming took 3 bases from V and 1 from J; bases not matched to a gene: 4. Germline V gene lookup returns CDR1 MGHRA and CDR2 YSYEKL. The CDR3 sequence: CASSQGDRGTNEKLFF. The CDR3 DNA reads TGCGCCAGCAGCCAGGGAGACAGGGGAACTAATGAAAAACTGTTTTTT.

This clonotype was counted many times. The chain is built from TRBV27 and TRBJ1-1; D gene ambiguous. Between the trimmed V and J ends, which lost 4 bases and 3 bases, there was a span of 18 bases. Germline V gene sequence: CDR1 MNHEY, CDR2 SMNVEV (reference sequence). The CDR3 extends over 16 amino acids. CDR3: CASSSVGSLSDTEAFF. The CDR3 coding sequence is TGTGCCAGCAGTTCAGTGGGGAGTTTGTCGGACACTGAAGCTTTCTTT.

This clonotype has a count of ten or more. The rearrangement joins TRBV7-2 to TRBJ2-1, with 12 positions matching TRBD2. The CDR3 runs 14 residues. Germline CDR1 is SGHTA and CDR2 is FQGNSA. V lost 2 bases to trimming and J lost 7 bases; unmatched junction nucleotides: 0. In DNA, the CDR3 is TGTGCCAGCAGCTTAACTAGCGGGAGGAATGAGCAGTTCTTC. Translated, it gives CASSLTSGRNEQFF.